This T cell receptor (beta chain) stems from a study of blood T cell repertoires in COVID-19. About the study: Acute and convalescent COVID-19 specimens originated in the United States, Italy and Spain. The analysed material was cDNA or gDNA that came from T cells, B-cell-depleted T cells, or PBMCs.

Original handling: Cell counts per sample came from amplifying reference gene primers. The data were produced by immunoSEQ multiplex PCR, yet TCRdb's version contains in-frame clones alone and is incomplete. Clone size and the V and J calls come from that table; the DNA yielded D and trimming. The data hold over 200,000 clones, with roughly 90% observed a single time. Per germline, CDR1 SGHNT and CDR2 YENEEA. Trimming removed 1 base from V and 0 bases from J, with 9 bases in between. This CDR3 has 16 amino acids. This chain connects TRBV11-3 to TRBJ2-2; D may be TRBD2 (6 bases). The sample consisted of peripheral blood. The origin of this receptor is a woman aged 60-75 years with acute or convalescent COVID-19. The CDR3 DNA reads TGTGCCAGCAGCTTAGGTAGCGGAGCGAACACCGGGGAGCTGTTTTTT. The encoded protein is CASSLGSGANTGELFF. Combining the CDR3 with reference TRBV11-3 and TRBJ2-2 gives the whole variable domain EAGVVQSPRYKIIEKKQPVAFWCNPISGHNTLYWYLQNLGQGPELLIRYENEEAVDDSQLPKDRFSAERLKGVDSTLKIQPAELGDSAVYLCASSLGSGANTGELFFGEGSRLTVL.